The clone carrying this T cell receptor beta chain was seen many times. Its antigen is unidentified. Trimming left V 2 bases short and J 4 bases short, with 9 bases between. This CDR3 has 14 residues. Germline V gene data show CDR1 as ENHRY and CDR2 as SYGVKD. The sample originates from a study of glioma-infiltrating T cells. Findings and limits, study-wide: Gliomas, especially low-grade, showed above-expected tissue-blood divergence; non-neoplastic patients showed below. Only very few CDR3 sequences appeared in both tissue and blood.

TCR alpha and beta CDR3 regions were amplified from RNA using iRepertoire nested multiplex PCR. Tissue mRNA or PBMC total RNA, roughly 90-450 ng, went into one-step reverse transcription and amplification. A single record per CDR3 protein comes from TCRdb applying MiXCR to the multiplex PCR reads. Among around 100,000 distinct CDR3 sequences listed, roughly 30% were seen once. This clonotype was obtained from a human donor with low-grade glioma or glioblastoma, undergoing nonglioma brain surgery, or in good health (not recorded which). Material for sequencing was glioma tissue, nonneoplastic brain tissue, or PBMCs (not recorded which). The chain combines TRBV10-3 with TRBJ1-5, with D perhaps TRBD1 (5 bases). The CDR3 loop is CAISEQGQNQPQHF. CDR3 sequence (DNA): TGTGCCATCAGTGAGCAGGGTCAAAATCAGCCCCAGCATTTT.